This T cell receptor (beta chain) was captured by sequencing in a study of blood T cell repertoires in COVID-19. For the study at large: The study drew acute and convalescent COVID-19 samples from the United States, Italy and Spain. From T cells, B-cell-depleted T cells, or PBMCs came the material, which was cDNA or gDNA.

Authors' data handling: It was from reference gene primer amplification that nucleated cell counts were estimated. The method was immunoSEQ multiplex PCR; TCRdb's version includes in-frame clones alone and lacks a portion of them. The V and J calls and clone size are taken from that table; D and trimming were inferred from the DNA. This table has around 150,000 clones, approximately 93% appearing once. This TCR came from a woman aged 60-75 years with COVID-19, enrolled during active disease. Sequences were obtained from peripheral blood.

CDR3 bases: TGTGCCAGCATTGGAGACAGGGGGTATCAGCCCCAGCATTTT. This codes for CASIGDRGYQPQHF. V gene TRBV2 combines with J gene TRBJ1-5; 9 nucleotides line up with TRBD1. V shed 7 bases, J shed 5 bases, and the junction held 6 bases outside the gene matches. The CDR3 extends over 14 amino acids. Germline V gives CDR1 SNHLY, CDR2 FYNNEI. Looking up the rest from reference TRBV2 and TRBJ1-5 gives the full variable domain: EPEVTQTPSHQVTQMGQEVILRCVPISNHLYFYWYRQILGQKVEFLVSFYNNEISEKSEIFDDQFSVERPDGSNFTLKIRSTKLEDSAMYFCASIGDRGYQPQHFGDGTRLSIL.